These 14 T cell receptor beta chains share one sample of origin, sequenced in a study of memory CD4+ T cells and cytomegalovirus serostatus. The protocol was immunoSEQ multiplex PCR, while the TCRdb copy is restricted to in-frame clones and leaves out a portion. Of more than 55,000 clones listed, 75% to 90% are singletons. The sort gate was single viable CD3+CD4+CD8-CD45RO+ cells for memory CD4+ T cells. The material sequenced was memory CD4+ T cells from blood. These receptors all come from an adult in good health and CMV-seronegative.

This clone was seen more than once but under ten times. The gene calls are TRBV7-2 and TRBJ1-2; TRBD1 matches at 7 bases. The CDR3 consists of 14 residues. The V gene's germline CDR1 is SGHTA and CDR2 FQGNSA. Trimming cost V 5 bases and J 5 bases; bases outside gene matches: 8. The CDR3 coding sequence is TGTGCCAGCAGCCCCCGGACAGGAGAGTATGGCTACACCTTC. Amino acids: CASSPRTGEYGYTF.

J is TRBJ2-1 and V is TRBV20-1, with D maybe TRBD2 (6 bases). The germline CDR1 and CDR2 sequences are DFQATT and SNEGSKA (reference sequence). There are 11 residues in the CDR3. V gave up 6 bases and J gave up 7 bases, with 10 bases separating them. CDR3: CSAGLPNEQFF. The DNA for the CDR3 is TGCAGTGCCGGACTACCAAATGAGCAGTTCTTC.

V is TRBV21-1 and J is TRBJ2-5; the table's D call of TRBD2 was not tested on the DNA. TRBV21-1 is shown as a pseudogene. The CDR3 covers 14 residues. The CDR3, as DNA: TGTGCCAGCAGCAATGGGCTCGGAGGAGAGACCCAGTACTTC. This gives the protein CASSNGLGGETQYF.

This sequence joins TRBV5-1 and TRBJ1-1; D not resolved. Germline-derived CDR1 and CDR2 are SGHRS and YFSETQ. The ends were cut back, 1 base at V and 0 bases at J, with 10 bases in the middle. There are 15 residues in the CDR3. The CDR3 nucleotides are TGCGCCAGCAGCTTGACCCCTATCGTGAACACTGAAGCTTTCTTT. It yields the protein CASSLTPIVNTEAFF.

This clone was recorded a few times. The chain recombines TRBV27 with TRBJ1-5; 7 positions agree with TRBD1. The CDR3 is 15 residues long. The V segment lost 0 bases and the J segment 6 bases; nucleotides outside the gene matches: 5. Germline V CDR1 and CDR2: MNHEY, SMNVEV (reference sequence). The CDR3, as DNA: TGTGCCAGCAGTTTATCAGGGGGCAGCGGTCAGCCCCAGCATTTT. This encodes CASSLSGGSGQPQHF.

This clone occurred a few times. The chain has TRBV2 and TRBJ2-1; TRBD1 matches at 8 bases. J was trimmed by 8 bases and V by 8 bases; bases with no gene match: 8. The CDR3 loop spans 13 amino acids. The germline V gene encodes CDR1 SNHLY and CDR2 FYNNEI. CDR3 nucleotide sequence: TGTGCCAGCGACCGGGACAGGTCCGATGAGCAGTTCTTC. Protein: CASDRDRSDEQFF.

V gene TRBV7-2 combines with J gene TRBJ2-7; 7 nucleotides match TRBD1. The CDR3 is made up of 12 amino acids. CDR1 is SGHTA, CDR2 FQGNSA, per germline. The J segment lost 3 bases and the V segment lost 4 bases, leaving 0 bases of the junction unmatched. The DNA for the CDR3 is TGTGCCAGCAGCTGGGACAGCTACGAGCAGTACTTC. Protein: CASSWDSYEQYF. Full variable domain (missing parts from reference TRBV7-2 and TRBJ2-7): GAGVSQSPSNKVTEKGKDVELRCDPISGHTALYWYRQSLGQGLEFLIYFQGNSAPDKSGLPSDRFSAERTGGSVSTLTIQRTQQEDSAVYLCASSWDSYEQYFGPGTRLTVT.

The chain is built from TRBV6-1 and TRBJ2-5, with D unclear. The ends were cut back, 10 bases at V and 5 bases at J, with 14 bases in the middle. CDR3 length: 12 residues. CDR1 MNHNS and CDR2 SASEGT come from the germline V gene. The CDR3 DNA reads TGTGCCACGGGCCGGGTCGGTGAGACCCAGTACTTC. Protein product: CATGRVGETQYF.

This chain uses TRBV9 with TRBJ1-4, with D unclear. There are 16 residues in the CDR3. V lost 3 bases, J lost 2 bases, and 14 bases lay in between. Per germline, CDR1 SGDLS and CDR2 YYNGEE. The CDR3 here is CASSAGVGRTNEKLFF. DNA of the CDR3: TGTGCCAGCAGCGCCGGAGTTGGGAGGACTAATGAAAAACTGTTTTTT.

The genes are TRBV5-4 and TRBJ2-3; D may be TRBD2 (5 bases). The CDR3 contains 15 residues. Germline CDR1 and CDR2: SGHNT and YYREEE (reference sequence). Trimming took off 0 bases at V and 5 bases at J, with 13 bases between the two ends. Here the CDR3 reads CASSLGGRGQDTQYF. The CDR3 region has the DNA TGTGCCAGCAGCTTGGGGGGTCGAGGGCAAGATACGCAGTATTTT.

V is TRBV9 and J is TRBJ1-2, with D unclear. V was trimmed by 5 bases and J by 0 bases, leaving 14 bases between them. The CDR3 runs to 15 residues. Germline CDR1 is SGDLS and CDR2 is YYNGEE. CDR3 sequence (DNA): TGTGCCAGCAGTGAGGACCGATACGCTAACTATGGCTACACCTTC. It translates to CASSEDRYANYGYTF.

The chain recombines TRBV18 with TRBJ2-5; 9 nucleotides align to TRBD1. V lost 4 bases and J lost 4; bases outside the gene matches: 7. The V gene's germline CDR1 is KGHSH and CDR2 LQKENI. There are 15 residues in the CDR3. CDR3 DNA: TGTGCCAGCTCACAAAACAGGGGGCGAGGAGAGACCCAGTACTTC. Translated, it gives CASSQNRGRGETQYF.

This clone was counted a single time. Other DNA sequences in the sample encode the same CDR3. The chain is built from TRBV6-1 and TRBJ2-6, with D uncertain. The CDR3 runs to 15 residues. Looked up from germline, CDR1 is MNHNS and CDR2 is SASEGT. Trimming cost V 0 bases and J 1 base, with 4 bases left between them. The DNA for the CDR3 is TGTGCCAGCAGTGAAGCCGGATCTGGGGCCAACGTCCTGACTTTC. Its protein product is CASSEAGSGANVLTF.

The CDR3 DNA reads as TGTGCCAGCAGCCACGGTGGGGTCGGGTTTGGGTTCAATGAGCAGTTCTTC. Its protein product is CASSHGGVGFGFNEQFF. V gene TRBV11-2 combines with J gene TRBJ2-1, with D uncertain. Germline CDR1 is SGHAT and CDR2 is FQNNGV. V was clipped by 5 bases and J by 6 bases, with 23 bases between them. CDR3 length: 17 amino acids.